The source of this T cell receptor (beta chain) is a study of shared clonotypes between healthy human individuals. Study-wide findings and caveats: Large depth notwithstanding, sorted-subset sequencing proved incomplete by rarefaction.

For this clone: Antigen: not known.

Clones were read by immunoSEQ multiplex PCR, and TCRdb kept only the in-frame ones, dropping some. The profile shows 1.4 million or so clones, 98% of them singletons. Germline V gene sequence: CDR1 KGHSH, CDR2 LQKENI. Trimming removed 3 bases from V and 8 bases from J; junction bases left unmatched: 11. There are 16 residues in the CDR3. This TCR was recovered from a man aged 25-45 years in good health. The source material was naive CD4+ T cells sorted from blood. The subset here: CD45RA+ positively selected. The chain combines TRBV18 with TRBJ2-1, with TRBD1 matching over 9 bases. CDR3 in amino acids: CASSPNRGPSWDEQFF. The CDR3 DNA follows: TGTGCCAGCTCACCTAACAGGGGGCCATCTTGGGATGAGCAGTTCTTC.